A single T cell receptor (beta chain) is shown here with its context. What it recognizes is unknown. One end of the junction does not line up with germline, which may come from a read error. This CDR3 is built from 17 residues. The germline V gene has CDR1 ENHRY and CDR2 SYGVKD. These data belong to a study of cytomegalovirus exposure and HLA in healthy donors. Study results and limitations: In a later analysis, compared with equally common non-associated chains, HLA-associated beta chains were more expanded. Specificity for CMV antigens was confirmed in vitro for three of the CMV-associated chains.

Vbeta (60) and Jbeta (13) primers were used in the PCR. Generated by immunoSEQ multiplex PCR, the TCRdb table keeps only in-frame clones and is missing some. In the table there are 150,000 to 200,000 clones, about 90% of which are singletons. The clonotype comes from a girl less than two years old in good health and CMV-seronegative. The chain couples TRBV10-3 to TRBJ2-7; TRBD1 might be the D (6 bases). Material: PBMCs. CDR3 in amino acids: CATSIFLDRNPSYEQYF. Here the CDR3 DNA reads TGTGCCACCAGTATTTTTCTAGACAGGAACCCCTCCTACGAGCAGTACTTC.